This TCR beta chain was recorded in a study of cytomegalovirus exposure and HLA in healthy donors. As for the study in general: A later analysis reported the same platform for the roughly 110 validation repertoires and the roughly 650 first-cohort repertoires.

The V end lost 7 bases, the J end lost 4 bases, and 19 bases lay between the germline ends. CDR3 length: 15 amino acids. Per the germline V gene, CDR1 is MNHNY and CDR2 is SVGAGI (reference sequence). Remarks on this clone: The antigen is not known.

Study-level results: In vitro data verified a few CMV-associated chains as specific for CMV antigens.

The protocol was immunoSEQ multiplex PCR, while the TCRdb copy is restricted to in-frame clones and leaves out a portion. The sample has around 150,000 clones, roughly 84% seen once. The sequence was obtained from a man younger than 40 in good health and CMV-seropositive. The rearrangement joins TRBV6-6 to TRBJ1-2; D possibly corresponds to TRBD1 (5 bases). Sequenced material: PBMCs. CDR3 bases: TGTGCCAGCATAAAGGGGTCGGACACCACCTATGGCTACACCTTC. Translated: CASIKGSDTTYGYTF.